Listed here is a single TCR beta chain. Its antigen is as yet unknown. This entry comes from a study of OX40 agonist ivuxolimab in advanced cancers. Study summary: Ivuxolimab, which patients received intravenously every 2 weeks, was dosed at 0.01 to 10 mg/kg. Two cutaneous melanoma patients and one hepatocellular carcinoma patient, three in all, had partial responses.

V dropped 4 bases and J dropped 4 bases, with 17 bases sitting between them. The CDR3 extends over 15 amino acids. In germline, CDR1 is SGHKS, CDR2 YYEKEE (reference sequence). Study results and caveats: The study observed clonal expansion of CD4+ and CD8+ blood T cells by week 6 at 0.1 to 3.0 mg/kg. Certain nonresponders likewise exhibited a low normalized T-cell clonal expansion.

The repertoire was sequenced with immunoSEQ multiplex PCR; TCRdb's copy has only in-frame clones and lacks some. The repertoire includes about 69,000 clones, around four fifths of them detected once, and over 2% sits in the top ten. The chain is built from TRBV5-5 and TRBJ2-5; the D gene is possibly TRBD2 (5 bases). The sequences come from CD4+ or CD8+ T cells sorted from blood, collected in a trial of the OX40 agonist ivuxolimab. This clonotype was obtained from an adult with an advanced solid tumor such as melanoma, head and neck, liver or kidney cancer. The CDR3 DNA reads TGTGCCAGCAGCATATTACTCGGGATCGGAGAGACCCAGTACTTC. Its translation is CASSILLGIGETQYF. Looking up the rest from reference TRBV5-5 and TRBJ2-5 gives the full variable domain: DAGVTQSPTHLIKTRGQQVTLRCSPISGHKSVSWYQQVLGQGPQFIFQYYEKEERGRGNFPDRFSARQFPNYSSELNVNALLLGDSALYLCASSILLGIGETQYFGPGTRLLVL.